This record concerns one TCR beta chain sequence. No antigen is known for it. This record comes from a study of CD4+ T cells in melanoma. Study-wide findings and caveats: Reportedly, melanoma neoantigen-specific CD4+ T cells showed varied differentiation states. A reported correlation linked neoantigen-specific CD4+ T cells to CD8+, macrophage and B cell function.

Sequenced by immunoSEQ multiplex PCR; TCRdb stores in-frame clones only, minus some. The table records 13,000 to 15,000 clones, approximately 88% of them present only once. There are 13 residues in the CDR3. Trimming cost V 8 bases and J 5 bases, with 15 bases left between them. Germline CDR1 SGHTA, CDR2 FQGNSA. The sequence was obtained from a human donor with melanoma. Material for sequencing was cells from a culture (not recorded whether cultured in vitro). This chain uses TRBV7-2 with TRBJ2-5, with D perhaps TRBD2 (5 bases). This CDR3 reads CASRLGSWETQYF. The CDR3 nucleotides are TGTGCCAGCCGCCTGGGGAGCTGGGAGACCCAGTACTTC.